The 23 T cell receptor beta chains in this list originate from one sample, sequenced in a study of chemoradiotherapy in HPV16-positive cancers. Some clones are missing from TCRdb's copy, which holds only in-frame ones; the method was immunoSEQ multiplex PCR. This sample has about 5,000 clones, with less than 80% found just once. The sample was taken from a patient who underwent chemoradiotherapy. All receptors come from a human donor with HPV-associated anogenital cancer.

The CDR3 sequence: CSVGGLGNTIYF. The CDR3 bases are TGCAGCGTTGGAGGGCTTGGAAACACCATATATTTT. This chain uses TRBV29-1 with TRBJ1-3; D gene unclear. CDR3 size: 12 residues. The ends were cut back, 4 bases at V and 3 bases at J, with 7 bases in the middle. From germline, CDR1 is SQVTM and CDR2 ANQGSEA.

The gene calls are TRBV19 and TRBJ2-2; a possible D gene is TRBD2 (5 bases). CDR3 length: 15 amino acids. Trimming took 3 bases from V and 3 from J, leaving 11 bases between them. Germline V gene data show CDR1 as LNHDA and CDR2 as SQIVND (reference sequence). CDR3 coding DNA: TGTGCCAGTAGTATTATAGTCGGGGACACCGGGGAGCTGTTTTTT. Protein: CASSIIVGDTGELFF.

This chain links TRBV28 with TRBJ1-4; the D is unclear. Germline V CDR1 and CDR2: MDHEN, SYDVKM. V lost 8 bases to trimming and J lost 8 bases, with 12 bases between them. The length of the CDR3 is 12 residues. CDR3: CASGLTGEKLFF. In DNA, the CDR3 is TGTGCCAGCGGGTTGACCGGAGAAAAACTGTTTTTT.

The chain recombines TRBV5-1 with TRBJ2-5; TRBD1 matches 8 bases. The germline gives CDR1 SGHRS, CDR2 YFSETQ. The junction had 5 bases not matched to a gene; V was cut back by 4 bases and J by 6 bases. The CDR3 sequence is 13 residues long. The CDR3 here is CASSQDRDQTQYF. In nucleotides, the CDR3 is TGCGCCAGCAGCCAGGACAGGGACCAGACCCAGTACTTC. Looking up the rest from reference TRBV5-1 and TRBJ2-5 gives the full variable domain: KAGVTQTPRYLIKTRGQQVTLSCSPISGHRSVSWYQQTPGQGLQFLFEYFSETQRNKGNFPGRFSGRQFSNSRSEMNVSTLELGDSALYLCASSQDRDQTQYFGPGTRLLVL.

The CDR3 spells CASSLVAGAGEQYF. The CDR3 DNA follows: TGTGCCAGCAGCTTAGTGGCGGGAGCTGGGGAGCAGTACTTC. The V gene is TRBV7-9, the J gene TRBJ2-7, with TRBD2 matching 7 bases. V lost 1 base and J lost 7; bases outside the gene matches: 7. The germline V gene encodes CDR1 SEHNR and CDR2 FQNEAQ (reference sequence). This CDR3 contains 14 residues.

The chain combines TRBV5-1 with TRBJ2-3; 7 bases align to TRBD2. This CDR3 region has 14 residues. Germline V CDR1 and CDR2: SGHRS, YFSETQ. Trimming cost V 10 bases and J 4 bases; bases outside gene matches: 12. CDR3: CASKRLGGPDTQYF. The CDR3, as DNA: TGCGCCTCCAAGAGGTTGGGAGGGCCAGATACGCAGTATTTT.

The chain's CDR3 is CASSRLPGGGSSTDTQYF. The DNA of the CDR3 is TGTGCCAGCAGCCGACTCCCCGGGGGGGGATCTAGCACAGATACGCAGTATTTT. The rearrangement links TRBV5-8 to TRBJ2-3, with 8 bases identical to TRBD2. The germline V gene encodes CDR1 SGHTS and CDR2 YDEGEE. This CDR3 comprises 18 residues. The ends lost 4 bases at V and 0 bases at J; junction bases unmatched: 13.

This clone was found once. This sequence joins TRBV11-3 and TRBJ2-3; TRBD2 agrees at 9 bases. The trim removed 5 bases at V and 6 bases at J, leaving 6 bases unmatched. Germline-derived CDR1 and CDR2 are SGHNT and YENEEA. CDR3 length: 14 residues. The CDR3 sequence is CASSAGLAPDTQYF. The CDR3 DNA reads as TGTGCCAGCAGCGCCGGACTAGCGCCGGATACGCAGTATTTT.

For the CDR3, the DNA is TGTGCCAGCAGTTCAGGGGTGAGGACTGAAGCTTTCTTT. It encodes CASSSGVRTEAFF. The chain carries TRBV6-5 and TRBJ1-1; D perhaps matches TRBD1 (6 bases). The CDR3 sequence is 13 residues long. Per germline, CDR1 MNHEY and CDR2 SVGAGI. The germline V and J ends were trimmed by 4 bases and 5 bases, with 11 bases remaining between them.

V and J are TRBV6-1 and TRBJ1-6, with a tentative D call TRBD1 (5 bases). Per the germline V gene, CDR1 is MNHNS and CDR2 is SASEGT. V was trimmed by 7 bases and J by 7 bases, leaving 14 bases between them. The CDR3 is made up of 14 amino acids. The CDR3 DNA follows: TGTGCCAGCAACACCGGACACCTCAATTCACCCCTCCACTTT. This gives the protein CASNTGHLNSPLHF.

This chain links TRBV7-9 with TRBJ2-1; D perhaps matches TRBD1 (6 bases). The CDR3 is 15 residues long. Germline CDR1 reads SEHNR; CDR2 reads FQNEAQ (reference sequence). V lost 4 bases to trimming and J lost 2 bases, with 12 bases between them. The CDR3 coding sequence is TGTGCCAGCAGCTCAGGGGACGGGCCCTACAATGAGCAGTTCTTC. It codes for CASSSGDGPYNEQFF.

This CDR3 reads CASSLGGLAYETQYF. The CDR3 DNA reads as TGTGCCAGCAGCTTAGGGGGACTAGCGTATGAGACCCAGTACTTC. V usage is TRBV7-6 and J usage is TRBJ2-5; 10 nucleotides match TRBD2. Germline assignment: CDR1 SGHVS and CDR2 FNYEAQ. Trimming cost V 1 base and J 5 bases; bases outside gene matches: 4. There are 15 residues in the CDR3.

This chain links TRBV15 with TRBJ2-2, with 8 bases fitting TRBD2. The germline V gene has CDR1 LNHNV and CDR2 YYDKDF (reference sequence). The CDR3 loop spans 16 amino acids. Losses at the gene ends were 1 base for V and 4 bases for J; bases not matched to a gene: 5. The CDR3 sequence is CATSRVREGPTGELFF. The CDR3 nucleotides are TGTGCCACCAGCAGAGTCCGGGAGGGCCCCACCGGGGAGCTGTTTTTT. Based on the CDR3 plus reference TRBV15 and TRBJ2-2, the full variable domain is DAMVIQNPRYQVTQFGKPVTLSCSQTLNHNVMYWYQQKSSQAPKLLFHYYDKDFNNEADTPDNFQSRRPNTSFCFLDIRSPGLGDTAMYLCATSRVREGPTGELFFGEGSRLTVL.

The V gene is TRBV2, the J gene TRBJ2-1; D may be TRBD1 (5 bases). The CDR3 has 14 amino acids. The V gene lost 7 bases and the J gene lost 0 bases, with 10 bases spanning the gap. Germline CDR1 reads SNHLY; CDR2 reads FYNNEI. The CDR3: CASKGVSSYNEQFF. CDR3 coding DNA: TGTGCCAGCAAAGGGGTTAGCTCCTACAATGAGCAGTTCTTC.

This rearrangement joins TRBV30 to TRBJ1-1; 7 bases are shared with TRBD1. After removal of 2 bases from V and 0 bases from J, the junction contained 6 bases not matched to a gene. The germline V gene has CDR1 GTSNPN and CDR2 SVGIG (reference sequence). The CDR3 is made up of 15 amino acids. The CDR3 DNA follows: TGTGCCTGGAGTAGGGCCGGGACAGTGAACACTGAAGCTTTCTTT. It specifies CAWSRAGTVNTEAFF.

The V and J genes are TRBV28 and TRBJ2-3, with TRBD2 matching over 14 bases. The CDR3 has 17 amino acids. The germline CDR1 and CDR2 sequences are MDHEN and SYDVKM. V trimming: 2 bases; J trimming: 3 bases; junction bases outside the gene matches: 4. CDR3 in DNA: TGTGCCAGCAGTTTACCGGGACTAGCGGGAGCAACAGATACGCAGTATTTT. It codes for CASSLPGLAGATDTQYF.

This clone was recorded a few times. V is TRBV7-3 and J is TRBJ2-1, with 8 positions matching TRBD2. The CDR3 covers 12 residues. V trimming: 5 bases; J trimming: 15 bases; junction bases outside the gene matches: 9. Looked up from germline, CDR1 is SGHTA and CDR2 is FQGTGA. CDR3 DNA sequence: TGTGCCAGCAGCAACTCCGGGACTAGACGGTTCTTC. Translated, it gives CASSNSGTRRFF.

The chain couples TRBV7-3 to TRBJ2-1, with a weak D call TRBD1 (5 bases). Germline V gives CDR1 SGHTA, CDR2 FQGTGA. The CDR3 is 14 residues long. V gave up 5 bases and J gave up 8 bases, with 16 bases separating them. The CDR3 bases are TGTGCCAGCAGCCAGGGTACAGGAGTACATGAGCAGTTCTTC. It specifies CASSQGTGVHEQFF.

The DNA for the CDR3 is TGTGCCAGTAGTATAGGCGGAAACACCATATATTTT. Amino acid sequence: CASSIGGNTIYF. The V gene is TRBV19, the J gene TRBJ1-3, with D unresolved. The CDR3 runs to 12 residues. Germline CDR1 reads LNHDA; CDR2 reads SQIVND (reference sequence). V dropped 1 base and J dropped 4 bases, with 2 bases sitting between them.

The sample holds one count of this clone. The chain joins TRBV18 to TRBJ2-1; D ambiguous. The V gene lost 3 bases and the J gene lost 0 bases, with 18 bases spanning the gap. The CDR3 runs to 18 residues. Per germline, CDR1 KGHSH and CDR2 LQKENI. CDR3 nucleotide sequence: TGTGCCAGCTCACCGTCGCTCGGTGGCGGTAGCTCCTACAATGAGCAGTTCTTC. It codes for CASSPSLGGGSSYNEQFF.

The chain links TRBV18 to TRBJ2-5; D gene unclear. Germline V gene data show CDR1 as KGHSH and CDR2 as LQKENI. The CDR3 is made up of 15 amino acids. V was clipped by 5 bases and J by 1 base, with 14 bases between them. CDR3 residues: CASSTSASRQETQYF. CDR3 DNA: TGTGCCAGCTCAACTTCCGCCAGCCGCCAAGAGACCCAGTACTTC. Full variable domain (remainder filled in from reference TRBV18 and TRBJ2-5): NAGVMQNPRHLVRRRGQEARLRCSPMKGHSHVYWYRQLPEEGLKFMVYLQKENIIDESGMPKERFSAEFPKEGPSILRIQQVVRGDSAAYFCASSTSASRQETQYFGPGTRLLVL.

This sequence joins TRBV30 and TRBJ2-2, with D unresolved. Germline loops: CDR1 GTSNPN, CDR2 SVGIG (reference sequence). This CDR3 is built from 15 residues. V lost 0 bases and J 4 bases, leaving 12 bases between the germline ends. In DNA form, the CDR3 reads TGTGCCTGGAGTGTGGGTTTGGTGGGCACCGGGGAGCTGTTTTTT. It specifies CAWSVGLVGTGELFF.

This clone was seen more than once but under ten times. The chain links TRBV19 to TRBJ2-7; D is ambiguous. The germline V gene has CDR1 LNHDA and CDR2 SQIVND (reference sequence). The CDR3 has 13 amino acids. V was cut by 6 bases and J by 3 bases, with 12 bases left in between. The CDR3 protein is CASSPTSRYEQYF. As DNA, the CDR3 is TGTGCCAGTAGCCCGACAAGCCGCTACGAGCAGTACTTC.